The text below deals with one T cell receptor (beta chain). Per the germline V gene, CDR1 is LGHDT and CDR2 is YNNKEL (reference sequence). The CDR3 spans 14 residues. The V gene lost 1 base and the J gene lost 5 bases, with 11 bases spanning the gap. Sequencing used immunoSEQ multiplex PCR; TCRdb keeps in-frame clones, though not all of them. This table has 130,000 to 150,000 clones, 80% to 85% appearing once. The data originate from a study of blood T cell repertoires in COVID-19. Study information: The United States, Italy and Spain were the sources of the acute and convalescent COVID-19 samples. T cells, B-cell-depleted T cells, or PBMCs supplied cDNA or gDNA.

Categorization into cohorts depended on clinical history that participants reported. The specimen sequenced was PBMCs or T cells enriched from blood (not recorded which). The clonotype originates from a woman aged 45-65 years who had been exposed to COVID-19. The gene calls are TRBV3-1 (or the pseudogene TRBV3-2) and TRBJ1-1; maybe TRBD1 (5 bases). As DNA, the CDR3 is TGTGCCAGCAGCCAAGGGGGGGTTATAACTGAAGCTTTCTTT. It encodes CASSQGGVITEAFF.